Below are 17 T cell receptor beta chains sequenced from a single sample in a study of molecular identifiers for immune sequencing clone quantification. MiXCR, run by TCRdb on the PCR reads, gives a single entry per CDR3 protein. The sample holds approximately 670,000 distinct CDR3 sequences, about 20% seen once. Material for sequencing was naive CD8+ T cells from blood, with Jurkat cell RNA spiked in. The subset: FACS-sorted CD8+CD4-CCR7+CD45RA+ naive T cells. These receptors were collected from a human donor in good health. Some libraries in this study had Jurkat cell RNA spiked in.

This clonotype has a count of ten or more. The chain combines TRBV29-1 with TRBJ2-2; no firm D call. V was pared by 6 bases and J by 4 bases, with 9 bases between. The CDR3 covers 12 residues. Germline lookup yields CDR1 SQVTM and CDR2 ANQGSEA. The chain's CDR3 is CSVRQSTGELFF. The CDR3 region has the DNA TGCAGCGTCCGACAAAGCACCGGGGAGCTGTTTTTT.

This clonotype was found many times. This CDR3 reads CASSLTGGPSGANVLTF. In DNA, the CDR3 is TGTGCCAGCAGTTTGACGGGAGGGCCCTCTGGGGCCAACGTCCTGACTTTC. The genes are TRBV28 and TRBJ2-6; 8 bases line up with TRBD2. V was pared by 3 bases and J by 0 bases, with 4 bases of the junction left unmatched. Germline V gene lookup returns CDR1 MDHEN and CDR2 SYDVKM. This CDR3 has 17 residues.

To note about this clonotype: An end of the junction differs from the germline gene, which may be a read error. The chain links TRBV12-3 or TRBV12-4 to TRBJ2-1; 7 bases fit TRBD2. Judging by the DNA end, TRBJ2-5 fits better; the J call may be wrong. This CDR3 has 15 amino acids. The DNA of the CDR3 is TGTGCCAGCAGCCATGAGGGAGGGCACCAAGAGGCCCAGTACTTC. This sequence encodes CASSHEGGHQEAQYF.

This rearrangement joins TRBV29-1 to TRBJ1-2; D unresolved. Trimming shortened V by 3 bases and J by 6 bases, and 11 bases separated the two germline ends. This CDR3 has 12 residues. CDR1 SQVTM and CDR2 ANQGSEA come from the germline V gene. The CDR3 sequence: CSVEGNQDGYTF. CDR3 DNA sequence: TGCAGCGTTGAGGGCAACCAGGATGGCTACACCTTC.

There are many counts of this clonotype. The chain links TRBV6-5 to TRBJ2-6; D might be TRBD1 (6 bases). This CDR3 region has 15 residues. The ends were cut back, 8 bases at V and 0 bases at J, with 11 bases in the middle. The germline gives CDR1 MNHEY, CDR2 SVGAGI. The CDR3 DNA follows: TGTGCCAGCCGGACAGCTGTCTCTGGGGCCAACGTCCTGACTTTC. This codes for CASRTAVSGANVLTF.

This clonotype was found many times. The gene calls are TRBV20-1 and TRBJ2-2, with 8 bases lining up with TRBD1. Trimming cost V 6 bases and J 3 bases; bases outside gene matches: 9. Per the germline V gene, CDR1 is DFQATT and CDR2 is SNEGSKA (reference sequence). The CDR3 length is 15 residues. CDR3 bases: TGCAGTGCCCCGGGACAGGCGGAACACACCGGGGAGCTGTTTTTT. Its protein is CSAPGQAEHTGELFF.

This clonotype was seen repeatedly, ten times or more. The V and J genes are TRBV20-1 and TRBJ2-3; 7 nucleotides agree with TRBD1. Per the germline V gene, CDR1 is DFQATT and CDR2 is SNEGSKA (reference sequence). CDR3 length equals 10 residues. CDR3 sequence reads: CRGGSDTQYF. Here the CDR3 DNA reads TGCAGAGGGGGCTCGGATACGCAGTATTTT.

This clonotype showed up just a few times. CDR3 nucleotides: TGTGCCAGCAGCCCTGGACCTGGCCCTTATCAGCCCCAGCATTTT. It specifies CASSPGPGPYQPQHF. The chain links TRBV5-4 to TRBJ1-5; D unresolved. This CDR3 has 15 amino acids. Germline CDR1 and CDR2: SGHNT and YYREEE (reference sequence). V was clipped by 4 bases and J by 5 bases, with 16 bases between them.

This clonotype showed up many times. This rearrangement joins TRBV9 to TRBJ2-3; D is unclear. Per germline, CDR1 SGDLS and CDR2 YYNGEE. V lost 4 bases and J 2 bases, leaving 14 bases between the germline ends. The CDR3 covers 15 residues. This chain's CDR3 is CASSRLDGDTDTQYF. The CDR3 nucleotides are TGTGCCAGCAGCCGTCTCGACGGAGACACAGATACGCAGTATTTT.

This clonotype was detected ten times or more. The chain recombines TRBV7-2 with TRBJ2-7; no clear D. CDR1 is SGHTA, CDR2 FQGNSA, per germline. This CDR3 spans 12 amino acids. V lost 7 bases to trimming and J lost 4 bases, with 11 bases between them. In nucleotides, the CDR3 is TGTGCCAGCACCACCCCAGGTTACGAGCAGTACTTC. This translates into CASTTPGYEQYF.

V is TRBV12-3 or TRBV12-4 and J is TRBJ2-2; D perhaps matches TRBD2 (5 bases). The CDR3 extends over 15 amino acids. V lost 5 bases and J 5 bases, leaving 15 bases between the germline ends. The CDR3 DNA sequence: TGTGCCAGCAGTCCCGACGGGGTAGGGACCGGGGAGCTGTTTTTT. This codes for CASSPDGVGTGELFF.

This clonotype was counted at least ten times. The chain carries TRBV28 and TRBJ1-4, with 8 bases matching TRBD1. V shed 4 bases, J shed 4 bases, and the junction held 11 bases outside the gene matches. CDR1 is MDHEN and CDR2 is SYDVKM in the germline V gene. The CDR3 is 17 residues long. CDR3 bases: TGTGCCAGCAGTTCGCATTCACAGGGGGTACATAATGAAAAACTGTTTTTT. The encoded protein is CASSSHSQGVHNEKLFF.

In this sample, this clonotype turned up many times. Here the CDR3 DNA reads TGCGCCAGCAGCCGGGACTTCACCACAGATACGCAGTATTTT. Encoded protein: CASSRDFTTDTQYF. The rearrangement links TRBV5-1 to TRBJ2-3; D may be TRBD2 (6 bases). This CDR3 comprises 14 residues. Germline V gene data show CDR1 as SGHRS and CDR2 as YFSETQ. V shed 4 bases and J shed 2 bases, with 11 bases lying between them.

This clonotype was counted at least ten times. This chain joins TRBV29-1 and TRBJ2-2; 9 positions agree with TRBD2. Trimming removed 3 bases from V and 4 bases from J; junction bases left unmatched: 6. In germline, CDR1 is SQVTM, CDR2 ANQGSEA. There are 15 residues in the CDR3. The CDR3 coding sequence is TGCAGCGTTGAGACGAGCGGGGGGATCACCGGGGAGCTGTTTTTT. Encoded protein: CSVETSGGITGELFF.

This clonotype came up a few times. The CDR3 nucleotides read TGTGCCAGTAGTATAAGCGGGGGGTTGTACAATGAGCAGTTCTTC. Protein product: CASSISGGLYNEQFF. The chain carries TRBV19 and TRBJ2-1, with 9 positions matching TRBD2. The CDR3 is 15 amino acids. CDR1 LNHDA and CDR2 SQIVND come from the germline V gene (reference sequence). Germline trimming cut 2 bases from V and 4 bases from J; bases unmatched to any gene: 3. Complete variable domain (other parts from reference TRBV19 and TRBJ2-1): DGGITQSPKYLFRKEGQNVTLSCEQNLNHDAMYWYRQDPGQGLRLIYYSQIVNDFQKGDIAEGYSVSREKKESFPLTVTSAQKNPTAFYLCASSISGGLYNEQFFGPGTRLTVL.

There are many counts of this clonotype. The J gene is TRBJ2-3, the V gene TRBV7-9, with 9 positions matching TRBD2. V lost 7 bases, J lost 2 bases, and 13 bases stayed unmatched. This CDR3 contains 17 residues. Germline V gives CDR1 SEHNR, CDR2 FQNEAQ (reference sequence). The CDR3 bases are TGTGCCAGCACCCATTTAACTAGCGGGTGGATCACAGATACGCAGTATTTT. Its protein product is CASTHLTSGWITDTQYF.

Turning to this clonotype: A much larger clonotype is one base distant, so this may be a read error. The chain joins TRBV20-1 to TRBJ2-5; D is unresolved. The CDR3 totals 14 residues. Germline lookup yields CDR1 DFQATT and CDR2 SNEGSKA (reference sequence). CDR3 DNA sequence: TGCAGTGCTAGCCCGTTTAGGGCCCAAGGGACCCAGTACTTC. Translated, it gives CSASPFRAQGTQYF.